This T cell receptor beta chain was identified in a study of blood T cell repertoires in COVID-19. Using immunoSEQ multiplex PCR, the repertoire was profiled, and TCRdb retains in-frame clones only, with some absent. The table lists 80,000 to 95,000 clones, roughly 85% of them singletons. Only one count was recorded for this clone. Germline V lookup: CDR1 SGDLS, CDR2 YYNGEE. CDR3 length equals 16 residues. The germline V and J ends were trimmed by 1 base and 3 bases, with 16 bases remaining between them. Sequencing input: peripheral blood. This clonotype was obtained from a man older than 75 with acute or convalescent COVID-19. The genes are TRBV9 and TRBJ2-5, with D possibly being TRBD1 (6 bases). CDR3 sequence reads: CASSVRSGQMKETQYF. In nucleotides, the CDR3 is TGTGCCAGCAGCGTACGTTCAGGACAGATGAAAGAGACCCAGTACTTC. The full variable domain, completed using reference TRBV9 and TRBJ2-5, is DSGVTQTPKHLITATGQRVTLRCSPRSGDLSVYWYQQSLDQGLQFLIQYYNGEERAKGNILERFSAQQFPDLHSELNLSSLELGDSALYFCASSVRSGQMKETQYFGPGTRLLVL.